This is a list of T cell receptor beta chains from one sample in a study of CD8 T cells in Susac syndrome. TCRdb re-analysed the immunoSEQ multiplex PCR reads in MiXCR, keeping a single row per CDR3 protein. Among about 200,000 distinct CDR3 sequences listed, approximately 95% were seen once. Sequenced: CD4+ T cells from PBMCs. Receptors were obtained from a human donor with multiple sclerosis. Both conserved end residues are part of each CDR3. Fields, in order: J gene, V gene, CDR3 protein.

>TRBJ2-2|TRBV12-3/TRBV12-4
CASSPVSRTDTGELFF
>TRBJ2-5|TRBV6-5
CASRPVTSGGSHF
>TRBJ2-4|TRBV27
CASSFTKGGIQYF
>TRBJ1-2|TRBV30
CAWNRLIYGYTF
>TRBJ2-3|TRBV7-2
CASSRQRGSTDTQYF
>TRBJ2-5|TRBV11-1
CASSPSGSGGDHQETQYF
>TRBJ2-7|TRBV5-6
CASSSGTGQREQYF
>TRBJ2-7|TRBV6-5
CASANGGQGAYEQYF
>TRBJ1-5|TRBV19
CASSIPDRRNQPQHF
>TRBJ1-4|TRBV20-1
CSAEGQGGATNEKLFF
>TRBJ2-7|TRBV29-1
CSVSTGTGSYEQYF
>TRBJ2-3|TRBV24-1
CATSDRQGGTDTQYF